The clone carrying this T cell receptor (beta chain) was found once. Original analysis: Reference gene primer amplification yielded estimated nucleated cell counts. The assay was immunoSEQ multiplex PCR, and TCRdb's table has in-frame clones only and misses some. The V and J calls and clone size are taken from that table; D and trimming were inferred from the DNA. Here the sample spans under 95,000 clones, around nine tenths being singletons. This sample stems from a study of blood T cell repertoires in COVID-19. As for the study in general: The study drew acute and convalescent COVID-19 samples from the United States, Italy and Spain.

The V end was cut by 4 bases, the J end by 4 bases, with 13 bases between. This CDR3 spans 15 amino acids. Source material: peripheral blood. This clonotype was obtained from an elderly woman with acute or convalescent COVID-19. The chain couples TRBV23-1 to TRBJ1-4, with D unresolved. TRBV23-1 falls under the ORF class, with uncertain function. The CDR3 nucleotides read TGCGCCAGCAGTCCTCGACATATTTTTAATGAAAAACTGTTTTTT. Its protein product is CASSPRHIFNEKLFF.